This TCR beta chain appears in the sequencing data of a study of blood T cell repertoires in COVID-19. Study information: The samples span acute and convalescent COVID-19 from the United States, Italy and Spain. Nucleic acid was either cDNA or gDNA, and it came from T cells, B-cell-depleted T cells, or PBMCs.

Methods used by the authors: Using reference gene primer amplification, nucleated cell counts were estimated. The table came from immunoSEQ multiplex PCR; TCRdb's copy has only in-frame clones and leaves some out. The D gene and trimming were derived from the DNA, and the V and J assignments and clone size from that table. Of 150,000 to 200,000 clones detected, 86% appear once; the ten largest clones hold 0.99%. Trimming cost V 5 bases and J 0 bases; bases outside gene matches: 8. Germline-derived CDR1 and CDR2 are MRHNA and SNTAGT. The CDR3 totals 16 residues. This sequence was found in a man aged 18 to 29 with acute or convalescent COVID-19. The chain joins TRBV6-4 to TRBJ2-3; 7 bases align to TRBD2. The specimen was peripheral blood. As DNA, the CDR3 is TGTGCCAGCAGTATATCTAGCGGTGGGAGCACAGATACGCAGTATTTT. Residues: CASSISSGGSTDTQYF.